This T cell receptor beta chain was sequenced in a study of CD8 T cells in ankylosing spondylitis. General observations from the study: For ankylosing spondylitis blood, a TCR beta motif of seven to nine highly homologous variants appeared characteristic.

In this sample, this clonotype turned up a few times. The antigen is undetermined. Per germline, CDR1 DFQATT and CDR2 SNEGSKA (reference sequence). This CDR3 is 12 amino acids long. The V gene lost 3 bases and the J gene lost 3 bases, with 9 bases spanning the gap. TCRdb itself ran the 5' RACE reads through MiXCR, one entry per CDR3 protein. The sample has about 540,000 distinct CDR3 sequences, about 13% seen once. The sample comprised blood, either unsorted or a sorted T cell fraction (not recorded which). The TCR comes from a male donor with ankylosing spondylitis. The J gene is TRBJ2-7, the V gene TRBV20-1, with D perhaps matching TRBD2 (6 bases). CDR3 loop: CSASPSDYEQYF. CDR3 bases: TGCAGTGCTAGTCCTAGCGACTACGAGCAGTACTTC.